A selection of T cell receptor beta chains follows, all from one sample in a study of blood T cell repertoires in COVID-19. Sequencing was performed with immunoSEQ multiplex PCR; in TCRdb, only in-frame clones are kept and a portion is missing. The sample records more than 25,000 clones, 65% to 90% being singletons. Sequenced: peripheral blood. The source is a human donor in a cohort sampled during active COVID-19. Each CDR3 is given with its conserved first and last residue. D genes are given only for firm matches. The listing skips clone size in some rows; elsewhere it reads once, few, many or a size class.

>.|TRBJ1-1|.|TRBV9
CASSVTPARDTEAFF
TGTGCCAGCAGCGTAACCCCCGCCAGGGACACTGAAGCTTTCTTT
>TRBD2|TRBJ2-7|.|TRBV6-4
CARNLTSGPPYEQYF
TGTGCCAGGAATCTCACTAGCGGGCCTCCCTACGAGCAGTACTTC
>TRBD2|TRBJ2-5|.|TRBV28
CASSSWGGSGTQYF
TGTGCCAGCAGTTCGTGGGGGGGTAGTGGGACCCAGTACTTC
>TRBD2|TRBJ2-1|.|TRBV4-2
CASSQVTGTNNEQFF
TGTGCCAGCAGCCAAGTCACGGGGACTAACAATGAGCAGTTCTTC
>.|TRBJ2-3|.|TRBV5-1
CASSREETYTDTQYF
TGCGCCAGCAGCCGAGAGGAGACTTACACAGATACGCAGTATTTT
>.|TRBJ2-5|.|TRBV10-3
CAISRTQETQYF
TGTGCCATCAGCCGGACTCAAGAGACCCAGTACTTC
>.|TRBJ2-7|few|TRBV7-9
CASSQVGEQYF
TGTGCCAGCAGCCAGGTGGGCGAGCAGTACTTC
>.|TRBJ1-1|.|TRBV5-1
CASSLVGSGEAFF
TGCGCCAGCAGCTTGGTCGGGTCGGGGGAAGCTTTCTTT
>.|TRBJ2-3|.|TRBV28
CASSPGETSSDTQYF
TGTGCCAGCAGCCCGGGAGAGACTAGTTCCGATACGCAGTATTTT
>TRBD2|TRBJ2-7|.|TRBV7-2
CASSFRPGTRKSYEQYF
TGTGCCAGCAGCTTTAGGCCCGGGACTAGAAAATCCTACGAGCAGTACTTC
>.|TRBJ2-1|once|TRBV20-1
CSASLTGRRKKFF
TGCAGTGCTAGTCTCACGGGTAGGCGGAAGAAGTTCTTC
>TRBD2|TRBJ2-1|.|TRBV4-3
CASSPLKAGPYNEQFF
TGCGCCAGCAGCCCCCTAAAAGCGGGACCCTACAATGAGCAGTTCTTC
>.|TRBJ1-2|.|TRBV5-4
CASSLGVLEYGYTF
TGTGCCAGCAGCTTGGGGGTGCTAGAGTACGGCTACACCTTC
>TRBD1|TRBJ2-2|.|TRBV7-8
CASSLRGTANTGELFF
TGTGCCAGCAGCTTACGAGGGACAGCAAACACCGGGGAGCTGTTTTTT
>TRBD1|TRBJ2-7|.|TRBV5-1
CASGTGSYEQYF
TGCGCCAGCGGGACAGGATCCTACGAGCAGTACTTC
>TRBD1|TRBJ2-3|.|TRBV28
CASRHRTGISTDTQYF
TGTGCCAGCAGACATCGGACAGGAATAAGCACAGATACGCAGTATTTT
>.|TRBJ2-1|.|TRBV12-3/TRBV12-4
CASSLPYNEQFF
TGTGCCAGCAGTCTTCCCTACAATGAGCAGTTCTTC
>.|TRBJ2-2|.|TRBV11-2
CASRPTLGSGPNTGELFF
TGTGCCAGCAGACCGACTTTGGGTAGCGGCCCGAACACCGGGGAGCTGTTTTTT
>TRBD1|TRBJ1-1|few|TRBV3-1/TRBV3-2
CASSLHRGTEAFF
TGTGCCAGCAGCCTTCACAGGGGCACTGAAGCTTTCTTT
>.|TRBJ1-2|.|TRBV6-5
CASSYSEGGQGYTF
TGTGCCAGCAGTTACTCAGAGGGGGGGCAAGGCTACACCTTC
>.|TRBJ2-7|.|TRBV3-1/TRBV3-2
CASSLRGIYEQYF
TGTGCCAGCAGCCTCAGGGGAATATACGAGCAGTACTTC
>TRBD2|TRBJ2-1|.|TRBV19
CASQQGGGTVGQFF
TGTGCCAGCCAACAAGGCGGGGGAACAGTGGGGCAGTTCTTC
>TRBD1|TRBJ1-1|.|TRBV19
CASRGQGMAKTEAFF
TGTGCCAGTAGGGGACAGGGTATGGCGAAGACTGAAGCTTTCTTT
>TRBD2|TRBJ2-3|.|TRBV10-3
CAIRGSGISTDTQYF
TGTGCCATCAGGGGTAGCGGGATTAGCACAGATACGCAGTATTTT
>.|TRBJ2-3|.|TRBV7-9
CASSPGGGHGTDTQYF
TGTGCCAGCAGCCCAGGCGGAGGCCATGGCACAGATACGCAGTATTTT
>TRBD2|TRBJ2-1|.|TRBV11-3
CASSFEAGGSYNEQFF
TGTGCCAGCAGCTTCGAGGCGGGGGGGTCCTACAATGAGCAGTTCTTC
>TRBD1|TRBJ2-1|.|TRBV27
CASRQTGHHTTYEQFF
TGTGCCAGCAGGCAGACAGGGCACCACACTACATATGAGCAGTTCTTC
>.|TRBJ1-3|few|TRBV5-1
CASSLAGTFPSGNTIYF
TGCGCCAGCAGCTTGGCTGGGACATTCCCCTCTGGAAACACCATATATTTT
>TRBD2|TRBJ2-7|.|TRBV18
CASSPPAGAGLAQYF
TGTGCCAGCTCACCACCGGCGGGAGCGGGGCTTGCGCAGTACTTC
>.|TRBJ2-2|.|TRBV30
CAWRQPYTGELFF
TGTGCCTGGCGACAGCCCTACACCGGGGAGCTGTTTTTT
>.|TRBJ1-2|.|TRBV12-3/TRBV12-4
CASSTQGRYGYTF
TGTGCCAGCAGTACCCAGGGCAGGTATGGCTACACCTTC
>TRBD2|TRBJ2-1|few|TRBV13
CASSSLTLAGGRDEQFF
TGTGCCAGCAGCTCGCTAACTCTAGCGGGGGGGCGCGATGAGCAGTTCTTC
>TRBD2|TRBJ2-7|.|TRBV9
CASSVEGLDGNEQYF
TGTGCCAGCAGCGTAGAGGGACTAGACGGAAACGAGCAGTACTTC
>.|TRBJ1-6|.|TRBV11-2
CASSLIPGSYNSPLHF
TGTGCCAGCAGCTTGATCCCGGGAAGTTATAATTCACCCCTCCACTTT
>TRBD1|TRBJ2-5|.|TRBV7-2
CASSRRQGLETQYF
TGTGCCAGCAGCCGTAGACAGGGGCTGGAGACCCAGTACTTC
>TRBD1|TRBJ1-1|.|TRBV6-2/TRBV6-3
CASSYLGQGTEAFF
TGTGCCAGCAGTTACCTGGGACAGGGGACTGAAGCTTTCTTT
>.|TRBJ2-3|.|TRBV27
CASSILGPGSAQQYF
TGTGCCAGCAGTATTCTAGGCCCGGGATCCGCCCAGCAGTATTTT
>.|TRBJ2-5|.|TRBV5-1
CASSLMTGSGETQYF
TGCGCCAGCAGCCTGATGACAGGTTCGGGAGAGACCCAGTACTTC
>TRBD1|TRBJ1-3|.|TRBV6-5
CASISTGGAGNTIYF
TGTGCCAGCATTTCCACAGGGGGCGCTGGAAACACCATATATTTT
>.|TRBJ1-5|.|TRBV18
CASSRTLTGIGNQPQHF
TGTGCCAGCTCACGGACACTTACAGGGATCGGGAATCAGCCCCAGCATTTT
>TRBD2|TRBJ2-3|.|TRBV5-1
CASNSRTSGGSDTQYF
TGCGCCAGCAATTCCCGGACTAGCGGGGGGTCAGATACGCAGTATTTT
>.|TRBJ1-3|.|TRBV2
CASFTGISGNTIYF
TGTGCCAGCTTTACAGGAATCTCTGGAAACACCATATATTTT
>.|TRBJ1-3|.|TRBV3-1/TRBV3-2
CASSPLRGTIYF
TGTGCCAGCAGCCCCCTCAGGGGAACCATATATTTT
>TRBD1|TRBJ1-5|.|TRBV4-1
CASSLGQGASGNQPQHF
TGCGCCAGCAGTCTGGGACAGGGGGCAAGTGGCAATCAGCCCCAGCATTTT
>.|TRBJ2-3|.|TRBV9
CASTGANTQYF
TGTGCCAGCACAGGCGCCAATACGCAGTATTTT
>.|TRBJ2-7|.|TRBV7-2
CASSTSGLIYEQYF
TGTGCCAGCAGCACCAGCGGGTTGATCTACGAGCAGTACTTC
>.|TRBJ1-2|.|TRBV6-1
CASSERVAGVAKGYTF
TGTGCCAGCAGTGAACGAGTTGCAGGGGTCGCTAAAGGCTACACCTTC